This T cell receptor (beta chain) originates from a study of cytomegalovirus exposure and HLA in healthy donors. Concerning this clone: Its antigen is still unknown.

The CDR3 totals 16 residues. V was shortened by 1 base and J by 7 bases, with 19 bases between the two germline ends. CDR1 MGHDK and CDR2 SYGVNS come from the germline V gene. Study-level findings and limits: In a later analysis, roughly 17,000 TCR beta sequences were associated with HLA alleles at 0.05 false discovery rate. In an earlier analysis, most TCR beta V segments were productive about 87% or about 30% of the time. Association of a missense DCLRE1C variant with TCR beta V- and J-gene trimming was reported in a later analysis. Researchers reported in a later analysis that common viral pathogens appeared linked to several top clusters.

The PCR made use of 60 Vbeta and 13 Jbeta primers. Generated by immunoSEQ multiplex PCR, the TCRdb table keeps only in-frame clones and is missing some. The ten top clones account for about 2%, within a sample of about 140,000 clones. V is TRBV25-1 and J is TRBJ2-5; D perhaps matches TRBD1 (6 bases). The TCR sequence derives from a young woman in good health and CMV-seronegative. The sequencing sample was made of PBMCs. Here the CDR3 reads CASSESLQGPRATQYF. DNA of the CDR3: TGTGCCAGCAGTGAATCCCTCCAGGGGCCTAGAGCGACCCAGTACTTC.